The 19 T cell receptor beta chains below all came from one sample that was sequenced in a study of T cell responses to AZD1222 COVID-19 vaccine. The assay was immunoSEQ multiplex PCR, and TCRdb's table has in-frame clones only and misses some. The sample carries some 190,000 clones, approximately 92% recorded once. The sequences come from peripheral blood, collected on day 0 of AZD1222 vaccination. The source is an adult in good health.

The chain links TRBV6-5 to TRBJ2-1; D may be TRBD2 (5 bases). CDR3 length: 14 residues. V lost 0 bases to trimming and J lost 9 bases, with 12 bases between them. The germline V gene encodes CDR1 MNHEY and CDR2 SVGAGI. Here the CDR3 DNA reads TGTGCCAGCAGTTACTCTTCTAGCATGGTTGAGCAGTTCTTC. This codes for CASSYSSSMVEQFF.

The chain uses TRBV4-1 and TRBJ2-3; 10 nucleotides line up with TRBD2. The CDR3 sequence is 18 residues long. Losses at the gene ends were 2 bases for V and 0 bases for J; bases not matched to a gene: 8. CDR1 and CDR2 from the germline V gene are MGHRA and YSYEKL. The DNA of the CDR3 is TGCGCCAGCAGCCAATTCTTTACTAGCGGGGTTAGCACAGATACGCAGTATTTT. Its protein product is CASSQFFTSGVSTDTQYF.

The rearrangement joins TRBV7-9 to TRBJ2-3, with D hard to call. V lost 4 bases and J lost 4, with 6 bases in between. The CDR3 contains 12 residues. Germline V lookup: CDR1 SEHNR, CDR2 FQNEAQ (reference sequence). The CDR3 nucleotides are TGTGCCAGCAGCTCTGCCGCAGATACGCAGTATTTT. Translated, it gives CASSSAADTQYF.

The rearrangement links TRBV5-1 to TRBJ2-7; D is uncertain. CDR1 is SGHRS and CDR2 is YFSETQ in the germline V gene. The length of the CDR3 is 14 residues. With 2 bases removed from V and 3 bases from J, the gap between germline ends came to 12 bases. The CDR3 region has the DNA TGCGCCAGCAGCTTAGGGCGGATAGTCTACGAGCAGTACTTC. This encodes CASSLGRIVYEQYF. The full variable domain, completed using reference TRBV5-1 and TRBJ2-7, is KAGVTQTPRYLIKTRGQQVTLSCSPISGHRSVSWYQQTPGQGLQFLFEYFSETQRNKGNFPGRFSGRQFSNSRSEMNVSTLELGDSALYLCASSLGRIVYEQYFGPGTRLTVT.

This chain joins TRBV30 and TRBJ2-2; D call uncertain. V was cut by 2 bases and J by 4 bases, with 5 bases left in between. The CDR3 loop spans 12 amino acids. In germline, CDR1 is GTSNPN, CDR2 SVGIG (reference sequence). The CDR3 DNA reads TGTGCCTGGAGTTGGGTCACCGGGGAGCTGTTTTTT. This codes for CAWSWVTGELFF. The full variable domain, in which reference TRBV30 and TRBJ2-2 provide the parts outside the CDR3, is SQTIHQWPATLVQPVGSPLSLECTVEGTSNPNLYWYRQAAGRGLQLLFYSVGIGQISSEVPQNLSASRPQDRQFILSSKKLLLSDSGFYLCAWSWVTGELFFGEGSRLTVL.

The J gene is TRBJ2-3, the V gene TRBV9; 9 nucleotides line up with TRBD2. Looked up from germline, CDR1 is SGDLS and CDR2 is YYNGEE. Unmatched junction bases numbered 9, after V lost 8 bases and J lost 5 bases. This CDR3 region has 14 residues. CDR3 bases: TGTGCCAGTGCCATAGCGGGGGCCTTAGATACGCAGTATTTT. Translating gives CASAIAGALDTQYF.

This clone was counted once. As DNA, the CDR3 is TGTGCCAGCAGCAATCAGGGGGGGGCCAAAAACATTCAGTACTTC. Protein sequence: CASSNQGGAKNIQYF. The chain recombines TRBV21-1 with TRBJ2-4. TRBV21-1 is classified as a pseudogene. The CDR3 is made up of 15 amino acids.

V is TRBV14 and J is TRBJ1-1; D remains ambiguous. Trimming took off 4 bases at V and 3 bases at J, with 9 bases between the two ends. From germline, CDR1 is SGHDN and CDR2 FVKESK. This CDR3 region has 13 residues. The CDR3 sequence is CASSLIVDTEAFF. CDR3 DNA sequence: TGTGCCAGCAGCCTGATCGTAGACACTGAAGCTTTCTTT.

V usage is TRBV7-6 and J usage is TRBJ2-1; TRBD1 matches 8 bases. The length of the CDR3 is 15 residues. The germline V gene encodes CDR1 SGHVS and CDR2 FNYEAQ. Trimming at V came to 4 bases and at J to 9 bases, leaving 11 bases not matched to a gene. The CDR3 DNA is TGTGCCAGCAGCTCCGAGACAGGGGTGTACGGTGAGCAGTTCTTC. It specifies CASSSETGVYGEQFF.

J is TRBJ2-1 and V is TRBV9; tentatively, D is TRBD1 (7 bases). Trimming cost V 4 bases and J 1 base, with 12 bases left between them. Germline CDR1 reads SGDLS; CDR2 reads YYNGEE. The CDR3 runs to 15 residues. The DNA of the CDR3 is TGTGCCAGCAGCCCAGGGGGGATGTCCTACAATGAGCAGTTCTTC. Its translation: CASSPGGMSYNEQFF.

The gene calls are TRBV6-5 and TRBJ1-5; D is ambiguous. Germline V gene data show CDR1 as MNHEY and CDR2 as SVGAGI. CDR3 length: 10 amino acids. V gave up 8 bases and J gave up 7 bases, with 6 bases separating them. The CDR3 spells CASGGQPQHF. As DNA, the CDR3 is TGTGCCAGCGGAGGACAGCCCCAGCATTTT.

The J gene is TRBJ1-1, the V gene TRBV11-2; TRBD1 is a possible D gene (5 bases). Germline V gives CDR1 SGHAT, CDR2 FQNNGV. This CDR3 is built from 15 residues. Trimming pared 2 bases from V and 0 bases from J, leaving 10 bases between. This CDR3 reads CASSLLTGLNTEAFF. The CDR3 coding sequence is TGTGCCAGCAGCTTATTAACAGGACTGAACACTGAAGCTTTCTTT. Full variable domain (missing parts from reference TRBV11-2 and TRBJ1-1): EAGVAQSPRYKIIEKRQSVAFWCNPISGHATLYWYQQILGQGPKLLIQFQNNGVVDDSQLPKDRFSAERLKGVDSTLKIQPAKLEDSAVYLCASSLLTGLNTEAFFGQGTRLTVV.

The V call is TRBV4-1, the J call TRBJ1-1, with D tentatively TRBD1 (6 bases). This CDR3 comprises 20 residues. Germline V gene sequence: CDR1 MGHRA, CDR2 YSYEKL. Deletions cut 0 bases from V and 0 bases from J, with 23 bases between. The CDR3 sequence: CASSQEQRRERGMVNTEAFF. The DNA of the CDR3 is TGCGCCAGCAGCCAAGAGCAGCGAAGGGAAAGGGGGATGGTGAACACTGAAGCTTTCTTT.

The chain uses TRBV6-5 and TRBJ1-2; tentative D call: TRBD1 (5 bases). Germline-derived CDR1 and CDR2 are MNHEY and SVGAGI. Trimming stripped 2 bases from V and 1 base from J, with 8 bases between. The CDR3 extends over 14 amino acids. CDR3 in DNA: TGTGCCAGCAGTTACATGGGGGGTAACTATGGCTACACCTTC. Encoded protein: CASSYMGGNYGYTF.

The chain links TRBV19 to TRBJ1-2; D call uncertain. This CDR3 has 16 residues. CDR1 is LNHDA, CDR2 SQIVND, per germline (reference sequence). V shed 3 bases and J shed 4 bases, with 18 bases lying between them. This CDR3 reads CASSMIGNNGLYGYTF. The DNA of the CDR3 is TGTGCCAGTAGTATGATCGGAAACAACGGTCTCTATGGCTACACCTTC.

This chain connects TRBV4-1 to TRBJ1-4, with D possibly matching TRBD1 (5 bases). Trimming left V 1 base short and J 0 bases short, with 9 bases between. This CDR3 has 16 residues. Germline CDR1 and CDR2: MGHRA and YSYEKL. The CDR3 DNA is TGCGCCAGCAGCCAAGCCCACAGGACAACTAATGAAAAACTGTTTTTT. Its protein product is CASSQAHRTTNEKLFF.

V is TRBV5-6 and J is TRBJ2-5, with 9 positions matching TRBD2. This CDR3 spans 12 amino acids. Germline V gene lookup returns CDR1 SGHDT and CDR2 YYEEEE. V lost 3 bases and J lost 7; bases outside the gene matches: 1. The CDR3 sequence is CASSSGLATQYF. CDR3 in DNA: TGTGCCAGCAGCTCGGGACTAGCGACCCAGTACTTC.

The genes are TRBV5-4 and TRBJ2-1; D ambiguous. Trimming took off 4 bases at V and 6 bases at J, with 14 bases between the two ends. Germline CDR1 SGHNT, CDR2 YYREEE (reference sequence). The CDR3 is made up of 14 amino acids. The CDR3 here is CASSPGQSINEQFF. The CDR3 DNA reads TGTGCCAGCAGCCCTGGGCAAAGCATCAATGAGCAGTTCTTC.

The V call is TRBV23-1, the J call TRBJ1-4; the match to TRBD1 covers 10 bases. TRBV23-1 is labeled an ORF, and its function is uncertain. CDR3 length equals 15 residues. Germline trimming cut 3 bases from V and 8 bases from J; bases unmatched to any gene: 6. In nucleotides, the CDR3 is TGCGCCAGCAGTCACACCGGGACAGGGGAAGAAAAACTGTTTTTT. Amino acids: CASSHTGTGEEKLFF.